This T cell receptor (beta chain) was profiled in a study of shared clonotypes between healthy human individuals. Germline CDR1 MDHEN, CDR2 SYDVKM. Trimming stripped 6 bases from V and 5 bases from J, with 11 bases between. CDR3 length: 13 amino acids. The repertoire was sequenced with immunoSEQ multiplex PCR; TCRdb's copy has only in-frame clones and lacks some. The sample consists of under 2.5 million clones, just under 95% of them appearing once. This sequence joins TRBV28 and TRBJ2-1, with D perhaps matching TRBD2 (5 bases). The specimen was naive CD4+ T cells from PBMCs. The subset here: CD45RA+ positively selected. The receptor was isolated from a man aged 18 to 30 in good health. Some clones in this sample may be carry-over from other donors' samples. CDR3 amino acids: CASRGGFHNEQFF. The DNA for the CDR3 is TGTGCCAGCAGGGGCGGGTTTCACAATGAGCAGTTCTTC.